The T cell receptor beta chain described here comes from a study of regulatory T cells in long-lasting Graves disease. General study findings and limits: Newly diagnosed Graves' patients had higher TCR diversity than persistent ones. The study found persistent patients shared more public clonotypes (2,741) than new patients (around 870). Persistent disease preferred TRBV28, TRBJ1-2 and TRBJ2-5.

Arm-PCR of CDR3 regions and iRepertoire HTBI primers were the basis on which TCR beta libraries were built. TCRdb analysed the multiplex PCR reads with MiXCR anew, one entry per CDR3 protein. The repertoire consists of more than 650,000 distinct CDR3 sequences, with around 30% occurring once and the leading ten covering about 40%. Concerning this clonotype itself: The antigen is undetermined.

As for time point: persistent/refractory GD, antithyroid drugs over 5 years with positive TRAb. Following extraction of RNA from PBMCs, that RNA was used to make the TCR library. The germline gives CDR1 MNHNS, CDR2 SASEGT. This CDR3 comprises 13 residues. Trimming took 10 bases from V and 3 from J, leaving 15 bases between them. This clonotype was obtained from a female donor with Graves disease. This sequence joins TRBV6-1 and TRBJ1-2; the D gene is possibly TRBD1 (6 bases). The sequencing here drew on peripheral blood mononuclear cells (PBMCs), taken when the disease was refractory, from a patient treated with antithyroid drugs. CDR3 coding DNA: TGTGCCACCAAGAGGGGGGCGGACTATGGCTACACCTTC. Residues: CATKRGADYGYTF.